This is a list of T cell receptor beta chains from one sample in a study of identical twins. TCRdb analysed the 5' RACE reads with MiXCR anew, one entry per CDR3 protein. The sample consists of around 1.7 million distinct CDR3 sequences, more than 30% of them appearing once. The source material was cord blood. The receptors stem from a newborn girl in good health. The CDR3 runs from the conserved cysteine through the conserved F or W. A D gene is named only where the DNA matches it firmly. Not all rows give a size; the values are once, few, many and, for expanded clones, a class.

cdr3_nt | cdr3_aa | clone_size | d_call | j_call | v_call
TGCGCCAGCAGCTTGGAGTACGCCCCGGCCGGGGAGCTGTTTTTT | CASSLEYAPAGELFF | NA | NA | TRBJ2-2 | TRBV5-1
TGTACCAGCAGTTTATCCAAAGGTGAAAAACTGTTTTTT | CTSSLSKGEKLFF | NA | NA | TRBJ1-4 | TRBV12-3/TRBV12-4
TGCAGTGCTATGGCGGGGGGCCGCGAGACCCAGTACTTC | CSAMAGGRETQYF | few | TRBD2 | TRBJ2-5 | TRBV20-1
TGCGCCAGCAGTCGACCCTCGTACCAAGAGACCCAGTACTTC | CASSRPSYQETQYF | NA | NA | TRBJ2-5 | TRBV5-1
TGCGCCAGCACCCTGAGGACTAGCGGGGGCGTATACAATGAGCAGTTCTTC | CASTLRTSGGVYNEQFF | NA | TRBD2 | TRBJ2-1 | TRBV4-1
TGTGCCAGCAGTGTATCAGGGACTAGCGGGGCCTTAACCTACAATGAGCAGTTCTTC | CASSVSGTSGALTYNEQFF | NA | TRBD2 | TRBJ2-1 | TRBV6-4
TGTGCCAGCAGCCCGACAGGAAACTATGGCCACACCTTC | CASSPTGNYGHTF | few | NA | TRBJ1-2 | TRBV7-9
TGTGCCAGCAGCACCCCGGGGGCAACTAATGAAAAACTGTTTTTT | CASSTPGATNEKLFF | few | NA | TRBJ1-4 | TRBV5-6
TGCGCCAGCAGCCCGGACAGGGCCCTTACCTACGAGCAGTACTTC | CASSPDRALTYEQYF | few | TRBD1 | TRBJ2-7 | TRBV5-1
TGTGCCACCAGTGATTTTCGGGAGGGAAACTATGGCTACACCTTC | CATSDFREGNYGYTF | few | NA | TRBJ1-2 | TRBV24-1
TGTGCCAGCAGTTTCCTCCGACAGGAAGGATCCTCTGGGGCCAACGTCCTGACTTTC | CASSFLRQEGSSGANVLTF | NA | NA | TRBJ2-6 | TRBV27
TGTGCCAGCAGCTTAGCGTGGGGGAGAGGGTACAATGAGCAGTTCTTC | CASSLAWGRGYNEQFF | few | NA | TRBJ2-1 | TRBV11-2
TGCAGTGCCCCCAATCTGGGGGGTCCGCCTCACGAGCAGTACTTC | CSAPNLGGPPHEQYF | NA | NA | TRBJ2-7 | TRBV20-1
TGTGCCAGCAGCAAAGAAGTACCTAGGGCTAGCGGAGCGCAAGAGACCCAGTACTTC | CASSKEVPRASGAQETQYF | NA | NA | TRBJ2-5 | TRBV21-1
TGCAGTGCTAGACCGGGACTAGCGGCAAACATTCAGTACTTC | CSARPGLAANIQYF | few | TRBD2 | TRBJ2-4 | TRBV20-1
TGTGCCAGCGACGCGACAGGGGGCTACGAGCAGTACTTC | CASDATGGYEQYF | NA | TRBD1 | TRBJ2-7 | TRBV6-1
TGCAGCGTTAGTTCAGGCAGCCAAGAGACCCAGTACTTC | CSVSSGSQETQYF | many | NA | TRBJ2-5 | TRBV29-1
TGTGCCAGCAGTTTAGTGCGTTCGACCGGCACAGATACGCAGTATTTT | CASSLVRSTGTDTQYF | NA | NA | TRBJ2-3 | TRBV28
TGCGCCAGCAGCCCAGGGTACACCGGGGAGCTGTTTTTT | CASSPGYTGELFF | many | NA | TRBJ2-2 | TRBV5-1
TGTGCCAGCAGTCGTTATGGGGCCCGTAGCAATCAGCCCCAGCATTTT | CASSRYGARSNQPQHF | NA | NA | TRBJ1-5 | TRBV6-1
TGTGCCAGCAGGAACCAGGGAAGCTCCTACGAGCAGTACTTC | CASRNQGSSYEQYF | NA | NA | TRBJ2-7 | TRBV2
TGTGCCTGGAACAGGGATTCGGGCGGCTACACCTTC | CAWNRDSGGYTF | NA | NA | TRBJ1-2 | TRBV30
TGTGCCAGCAGCTCCAGGGTCTTGGATACGCAGTATTTT | CASSSRVLDTQYF | few | NA | TRBJ2-3 | TRBV7-7
TGTGCCTGCAGGGCGGGGTCTCGGGATGAGCAGTTCTTC | CACRAGSRDEQFF | few | NA | TRBJ2-1 | TRBV7-2
TGCGCCAGCAATTCCGGACCCTCACTTAAAACTCTTCTCTTAAATGGCTACACCTTC | CASNSGPSLKTLLLNGYTF | NA | NA | TRBJ1-2 | TRBV5-1
TGTGCCAGCAGTGAATCGGGACAGGGCAACTATGGCTACACCTTC | CASSESGQGNYGYTF | NA | TRBD1 | TRBJ1-2 | TRBV6-1
TGTGCCAGCAGTTTAGGGAGACAGGGCTTTAATTCACCCCTCCACTTT | CASSLGRQGFNSPLHF | few | TRBD1 | TRBJ1-6 | TRBV12-3/TRBV12-4
TGCAGTGCTAGAGCGGGCGGAACCAAAGAGACCCAGTACTTC | CSARAGGTKETQYF | NA | NA | TRBJ2-5 | TRBV20-1
TGCGCCAGCAGCCACCTCTTTGACAGGGCAGGGTACACTGAAGCTTTCTTT | CASSHLFDRAGYTEAFF | few | TRBD1 | TRBJ1-1 | TRBV4-1
TGCAGTGCCCTCACTAGCGGGGGGCAAGATACGCAGTATTTT | CSALTSGGQDTQYF | NA | TRBD2 | TRBJ2-3 | TRBV20-1
TGCAGTGCTCCCACTCGAATCTCTAGCACAGATACGCAGTATTTT | CSAPTRISSTDTQYF | NA | NA | TRBJ2-3 | TRBV20-1
TGCGCCAGCAGAAGCGGGAGGGCCGGGGAGCAGTACTTC | CASRSGRAGEQYF | few | TRBD2 | TRBJ2-7 | TRBV5-1
TGCGCCAGCAGCTCCCTAGCTACGCGGGGGGGAACAGATACGCAGTATTTT | CASSSLATRGGTDTQYF | NA | TRBD2 | TRBJ2-3 | TRBV5-1